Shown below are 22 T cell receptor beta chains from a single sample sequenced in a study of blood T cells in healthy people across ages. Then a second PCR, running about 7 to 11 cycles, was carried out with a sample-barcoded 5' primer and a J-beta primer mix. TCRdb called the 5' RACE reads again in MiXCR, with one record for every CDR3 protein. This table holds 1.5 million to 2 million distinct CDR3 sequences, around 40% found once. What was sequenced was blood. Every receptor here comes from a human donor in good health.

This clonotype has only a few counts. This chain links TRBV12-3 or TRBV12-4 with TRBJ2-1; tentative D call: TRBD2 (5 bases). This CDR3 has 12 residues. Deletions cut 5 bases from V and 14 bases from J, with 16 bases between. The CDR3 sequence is CASSIRDFRKFF. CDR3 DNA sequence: TGTGCCAGCAGTATCCGGGATTTTAGAAAGTTCTTC.

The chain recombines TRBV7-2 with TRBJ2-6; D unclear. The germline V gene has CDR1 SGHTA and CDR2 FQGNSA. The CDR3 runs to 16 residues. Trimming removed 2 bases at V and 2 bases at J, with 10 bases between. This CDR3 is CASSLPRGAGANVLTF. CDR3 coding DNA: TGTGCCAGCAGCTTACCCCGAGGAGCTGGGGCCAACGTCCTGACTTTC.

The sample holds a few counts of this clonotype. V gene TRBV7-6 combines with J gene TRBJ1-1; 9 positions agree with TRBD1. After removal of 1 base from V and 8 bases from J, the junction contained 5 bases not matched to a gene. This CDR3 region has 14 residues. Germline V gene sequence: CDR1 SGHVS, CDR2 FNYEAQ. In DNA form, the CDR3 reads TGTGCCAGCAGCTTAGGAGGGGGGACAGGGGAAGCTTTCTTT. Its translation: CASSLGGGTGEAFF.

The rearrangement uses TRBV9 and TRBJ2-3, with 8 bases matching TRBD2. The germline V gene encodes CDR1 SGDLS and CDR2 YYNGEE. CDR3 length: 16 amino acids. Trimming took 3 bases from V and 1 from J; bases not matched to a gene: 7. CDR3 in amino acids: CASSAGGVLGTDTQYF. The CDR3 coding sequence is TGTGCCAGCAGCGCCGGGGGGGTCTTGGGCACAGATACGCAGTATTTT.

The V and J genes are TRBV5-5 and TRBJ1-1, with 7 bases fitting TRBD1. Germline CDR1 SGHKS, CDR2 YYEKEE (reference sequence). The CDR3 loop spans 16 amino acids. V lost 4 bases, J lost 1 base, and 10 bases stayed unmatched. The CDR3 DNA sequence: TGTGCCAGCAGCCGACAGGGTTTTGGAGCGAACACTGAAGCTTTCTTT. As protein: CASSRQGFGANTEAFF. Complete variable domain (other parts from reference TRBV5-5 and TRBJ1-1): DAGVTQSPTHLIKTRGQQVTLRCSPISGHKSVSWYQQVLGQGPQFIFQYYEKEERGRGNFPDRFSARQFPNYSSELNVNALLLGDSALYLCASSRQGFGANTEAFFGQGTRLTVV.

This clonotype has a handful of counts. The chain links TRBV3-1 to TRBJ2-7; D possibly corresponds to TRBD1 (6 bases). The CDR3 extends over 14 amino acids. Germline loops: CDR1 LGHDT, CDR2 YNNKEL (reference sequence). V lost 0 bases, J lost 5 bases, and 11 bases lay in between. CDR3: CASSQDTGKNEQYF. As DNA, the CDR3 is TGTGCCAGCAGCCAAGATACAGGGAAAAACGAGCAGTACTTC.

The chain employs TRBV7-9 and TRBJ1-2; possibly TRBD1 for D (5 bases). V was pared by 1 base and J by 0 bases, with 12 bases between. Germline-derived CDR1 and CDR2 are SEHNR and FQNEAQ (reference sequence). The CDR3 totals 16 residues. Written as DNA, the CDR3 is TGTGCCAGCAGCTTAGAAGGGGTTTTAGCTAACTATGGCTACACCTTC. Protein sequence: CASSLEGVLANYGYTF.

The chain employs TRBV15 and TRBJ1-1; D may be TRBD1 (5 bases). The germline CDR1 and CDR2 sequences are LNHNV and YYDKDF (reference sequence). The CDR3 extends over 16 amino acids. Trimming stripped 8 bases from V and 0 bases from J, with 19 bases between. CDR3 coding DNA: TGTGCCACCGGCCCCCGACAGCCTTTTATGAACACTGAAGCTTTCTTT. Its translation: CATGPRQPFMNTEAFF. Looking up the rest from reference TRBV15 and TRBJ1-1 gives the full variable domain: DAMVIQNPRYQVTQFGKPVTLSCSQTLNHNVMYWYQQKSSQAPKLLFHYYDKDFNNEADTPDNFQSRRPNTSFCFLDIRSPGLGDTAMYLCATGPRQPFMNTEAFFGQGTRLTVV.

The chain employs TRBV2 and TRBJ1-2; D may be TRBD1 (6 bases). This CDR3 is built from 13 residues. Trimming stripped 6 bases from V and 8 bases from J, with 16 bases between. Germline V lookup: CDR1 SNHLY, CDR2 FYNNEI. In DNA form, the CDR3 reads TGTGCCAGCAGGCAGGGGAGTTATCGAGGCTACACCTTC. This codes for CASRQGSYRGYTF.

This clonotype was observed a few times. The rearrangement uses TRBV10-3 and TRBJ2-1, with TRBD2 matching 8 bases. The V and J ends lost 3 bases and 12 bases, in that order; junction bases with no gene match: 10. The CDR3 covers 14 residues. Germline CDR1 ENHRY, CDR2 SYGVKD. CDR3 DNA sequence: TGTGCCATCAGTGACAGCGGGGGCCGGGTTAGGCAGTTCTTC. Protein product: CAISDSGGRVRQFF.

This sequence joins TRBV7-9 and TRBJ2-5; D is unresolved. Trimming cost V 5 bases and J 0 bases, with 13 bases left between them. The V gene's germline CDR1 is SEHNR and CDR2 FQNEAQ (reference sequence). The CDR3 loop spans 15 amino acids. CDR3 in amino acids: CASSTTTGHQETQYF. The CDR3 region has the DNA TGTGCCAGCAGCACAACGACCGGTCACCAAGAGACCCAGTACTTC.

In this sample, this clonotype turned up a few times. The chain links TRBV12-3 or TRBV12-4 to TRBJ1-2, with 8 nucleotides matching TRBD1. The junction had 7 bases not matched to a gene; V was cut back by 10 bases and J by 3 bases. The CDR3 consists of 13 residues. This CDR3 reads CATRGLKDYGYTF. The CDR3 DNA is TGTGCCACCAGGGGGCTTAAGGACTATGGCTACACCTTC.

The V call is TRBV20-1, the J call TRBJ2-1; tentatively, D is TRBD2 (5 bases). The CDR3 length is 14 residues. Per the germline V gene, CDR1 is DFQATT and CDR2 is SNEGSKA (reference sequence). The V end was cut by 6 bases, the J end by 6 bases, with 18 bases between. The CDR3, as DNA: TGCAGTGCCCAACACAAACTACTAGTCAATGAGCAGTTCTTC. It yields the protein CSAQHKLLVNEQFF.

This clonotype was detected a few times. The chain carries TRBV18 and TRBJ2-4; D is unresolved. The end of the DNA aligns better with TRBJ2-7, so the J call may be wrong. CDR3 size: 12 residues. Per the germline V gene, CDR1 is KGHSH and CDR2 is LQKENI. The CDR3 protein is CASSPPKGEQYF. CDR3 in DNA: TGTGCCAGCTCACCCCCCAAAGGCGAGCAGTACTTC.

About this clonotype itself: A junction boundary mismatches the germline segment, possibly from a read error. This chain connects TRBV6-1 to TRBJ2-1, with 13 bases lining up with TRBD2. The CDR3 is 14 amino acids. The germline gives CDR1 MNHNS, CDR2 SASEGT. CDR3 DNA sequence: TGTACCAGCATACTAGCGGGGGGGCGGAATGAGCAGTTCTTC. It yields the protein CTSILAGGRNEQFF.

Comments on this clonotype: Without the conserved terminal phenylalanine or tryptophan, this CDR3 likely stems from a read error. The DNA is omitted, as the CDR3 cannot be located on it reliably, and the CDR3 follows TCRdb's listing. CDR3 residues: CASSLSGTENNEQFI. V gene TRBV7-9 combines with J gene TRBJ2-1; TRBD1, the D gene given by the table, was not confirmed from the DNA. Looked up from germline, CDR1 is SEHNR and CDR2 is FQNEAQ (reference sequence). The CDR3 is 15 amino acids in total, end residues counted.

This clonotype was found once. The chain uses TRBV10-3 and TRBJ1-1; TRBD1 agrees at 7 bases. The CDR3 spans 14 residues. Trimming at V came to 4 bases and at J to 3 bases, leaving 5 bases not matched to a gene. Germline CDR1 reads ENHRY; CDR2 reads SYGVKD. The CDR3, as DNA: TGTGCCATCAGTGTTACAGGGGTAGACACTGAAGCTTTCTTT. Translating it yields CAISVTGVDTEAFF.

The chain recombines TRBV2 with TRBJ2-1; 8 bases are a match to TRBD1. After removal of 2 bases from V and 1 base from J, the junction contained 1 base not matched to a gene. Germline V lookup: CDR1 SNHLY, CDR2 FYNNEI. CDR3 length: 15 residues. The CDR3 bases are TGTGCCAGCAGTGAATACAGGGGGTCCTACAATGAGCAGTTCTTC. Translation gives CASSEYRGSYNEQFF. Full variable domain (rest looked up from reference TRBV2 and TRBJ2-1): EPEVTQTPSHQVTQMGQEVILRCVPISNHLYFYWYRQILGQKVEFLVSFYNNEISEKSEIFDDQFSVERPDGSNFTLKIRSTKLEDSAMYFCASSEYRGSYNEQFFGPGTRLTVL.

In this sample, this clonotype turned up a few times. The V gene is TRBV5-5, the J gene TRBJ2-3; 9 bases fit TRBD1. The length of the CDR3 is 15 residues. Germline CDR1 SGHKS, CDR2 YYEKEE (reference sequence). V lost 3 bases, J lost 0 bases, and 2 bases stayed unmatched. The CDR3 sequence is CASSWTGASTDTQYF. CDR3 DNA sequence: TGTGCCAGCAGCTGGACAGGGGCAAGCACAGATACGCAGTATTTT.

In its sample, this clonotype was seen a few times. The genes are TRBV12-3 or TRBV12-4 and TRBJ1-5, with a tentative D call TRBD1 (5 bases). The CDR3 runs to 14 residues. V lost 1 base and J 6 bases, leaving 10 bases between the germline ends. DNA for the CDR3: TGTGCCAGCAGTTTAGATACGGGGCCTCAGCCCCAGCATTTT. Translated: CASSLDTGPQPQHF.

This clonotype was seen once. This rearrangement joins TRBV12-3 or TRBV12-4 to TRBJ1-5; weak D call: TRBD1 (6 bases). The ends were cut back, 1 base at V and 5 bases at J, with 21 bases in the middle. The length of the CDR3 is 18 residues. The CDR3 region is CASSLVSTTGYMYQPQHF. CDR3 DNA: TGTGCCAGCAGTTTAGTCTCTACTACAGGGTATATGTATCAGCCCCAGCATTTT.

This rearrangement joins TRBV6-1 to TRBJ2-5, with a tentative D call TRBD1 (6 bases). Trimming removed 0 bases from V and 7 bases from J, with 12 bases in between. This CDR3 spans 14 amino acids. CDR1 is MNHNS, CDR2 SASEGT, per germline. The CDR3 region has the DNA TGTGCCAGCAGTGAAGCGCACAGGGTCGGGACCCAGTACTTC. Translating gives CASSEAHRVGTQYF.